Below, one T cell receptor (beta chain) is given with its context. There is no known antigen for this receptor. Base qualities were left out, and no much larger clone turns up one base away. Library prep was done by 5' RACE. Sequencing was performed on an Illumina HiSeq 2500. A second PCR of roughly 7 to 12 cycles was run with a J-beta primer mix and a sample-barcoded 5' primer. A unique molecular identifier was introduced onto each TCR beta cDNA molecule by a template-switch 5' adaptor carrying 12 random nucleotides. At least 2.5 million CDR3-containing paired-end reads were obtained from each sample. First-strand cDNA synthesis was performed from all RNA using the Mint cDNA synthesis kit, with priming by a TRBC-specific oligonucleotide. After uracil-DNA glycosylase treatment, a first 18-cycle PCR used universal primers M1SS and BC2_uni_R on all cDNA. Processing in the source paper ran as follows. For normalization, 1 million high-quality reads, each with a distinct molecular identifier, were randomly selected from each sample. Reads with shared molecular identifiers were discarded instead of being binned into consensus sequences. MiTCR, with a Q25 quality threshold and the strictest error-elimination algorithm, was used for CDR3 identification, clonotype clustering and error correction. A nonparametric unseen species model with Euler transformation was used to estimate lower-bound total TCR beta diversity. TCRdb applied fastp at Q25 and MiXCR to the public reads, then kept only in-frame beta chains. Each CDR3 protein gets just one entry, which takes the most common genes and DNA from the rows behind it. TCRdb, rather than the study authors, made the V and J calls. The sample data list just over 1 million distinct CDR3 sequences, and 35% to 50% of these were observed just once. The ten biggest clones cover 15% to 20% of the sample.

This sample stems from a study of blood T cells in healthy people across ages (dated by TCRdb to the mid-2010s). Regarding the research as a whole: In model experiments, template switching captured about one uniquely barcoded TCR beta cDNA molecule for every two T cells. Using deep sequencing normalized with unique cDNA molecular identifiers, the study measured how TCR beta repertoire diversity changes with age. Four age groups were formed from the donors: young (average about 17 years), middle-aged (approximately 40), aged (under 70) and long-lived (about 80). To avoid experimental bias, donors of different ages were distributed randomly across sequencing lanes. Using the same blood draw, the study looked at two additional independent replicas of 1 million unique cDNA reads for two donors, one aged 18 to 29 and the other aged 80 or older. What the work shows at the level of the full study, not this receptor alone: Observed TCR beta diversity per million T cells fell roughly linearly with age, and a significant reduction was already apparent by age around 44. Because donor CMV infection status was unknown, age-related changes in expanded clonotypes were potentially confounded. The long-lived group showed more naive CD4+ T cells, fewer expanded clones and increased TCR diversity than the aged group, suggesting age selection. Because profiling used bulk unsorted PBMCs, naive and antigen-experienced compartments could not be compared conclusively. Estimates of total diversity from one million sequenced T cells were regarded as lower bounds and underestimates. There was a strong correlation between observed TCR beta diversity and the percentage of naive T cells measured by flow cytometry.

The roughly 37 donors, aged about 6 to 95 years, were systemically healthy Caucasian individuals from Russia. Around 10 milliliters of peripheral blood were drawn from each donor into EDTA-treated Vacutainer tubes. PBMCs were isolated by Ficoll-Paque density-gradient centrifugation, with at least 6 million obtained per sample. Trizol reagent was used to extract total RNA from the PBMCs, yielding at least 5 micrograms per sample. The percentages of naive CD45RAhigh/CD27high T cells were determined by flow cytometry on a PBMC aliquot from every donor. The CDR3, from cysteine to phenylalanine, totals 11 residues. The retained sequence is limited to the CDR3, 33 bases, with the frame set at the first base. V loses 7 bases, J loses 5 bases, and the germline ends lie 6 bases apart. CDR1 MDHEN and CDR2 SYDVKM are derived from the germline V gene.

The sequencing sample was made of blood. The V gene is TRBV28 and the J gene is TRBJ2-1; the D gene is unclear. This receptor was taken from a woman in her fifties or sixties in good health. For the CDR3, the sequence is CASNRDNEQFF. The bases read TGTGCCAGCAATCGGGACAATGAGCAGTTCTTC.